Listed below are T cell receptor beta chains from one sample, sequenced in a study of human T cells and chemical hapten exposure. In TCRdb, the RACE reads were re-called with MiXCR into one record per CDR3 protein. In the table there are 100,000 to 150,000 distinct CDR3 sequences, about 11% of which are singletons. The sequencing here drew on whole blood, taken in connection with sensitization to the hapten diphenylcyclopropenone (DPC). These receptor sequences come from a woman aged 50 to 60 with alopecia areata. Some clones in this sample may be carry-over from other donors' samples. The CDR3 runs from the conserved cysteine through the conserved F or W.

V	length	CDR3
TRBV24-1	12	CATSGTAGEAFF
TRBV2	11	CASRGEVGQYF
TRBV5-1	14	CASSFTGETDTQYF
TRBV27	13	CASSLGQRGGAFF
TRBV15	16	CATSRDPGRRTDTQYF
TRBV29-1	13	CSVGRDFGEKLFF
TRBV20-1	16	CSARDPLAGITYEQYF
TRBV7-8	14	CASSLVDMNTEAFF
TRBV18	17	CASSPAGGNIGSTEAFF
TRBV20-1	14	CSASPGQLNYGYTF